These T cell receptor beta chains were read from a single sample in a study of cytomegalovirus exposure and HLA in healthy donors. Sequencing was performed with immunoSEQ multiplex PCR; in TCRdb, only in-frame clones are kept and a portion is missing. The sample holds around 150,000 clones, 80% seen once. The sequencing sample was made of PBMCs. These receptors all stem from a man aged 25-45 years in good health and CMV-seronegative. The CDR3 runs from the conserved cysteine through the conserved F or W. The order of the fields is V gene, clone size, D gene, J gene, CDR3 protein, CDR3 DNA. D genes are given only for firm matches. A row's size may be missing; if present it is once, few, many or a size class.

TRBV5-1	NA	NA	TRBJ2-1	CASSLGLGKNEQFF	TGCGCCAGCAGCTTGGGGCTAGGAAAGAATGAGCAGTTCTTC
TRBV27	once	TRBD1	TRBJ1-4	CASRGTGGSWINEKLFF	TGTGCCAGCAGGGGGACAGGGGGATCCTGGATTAATGAAAAACTGTTTTTT
TRBV11-1	NA	TRBD2	TRBJ2-3	CASSLGTSGGQF	TGTGCCAGCAGCCTGGGGACTAGCGGGGGTCAGTTT
TRBV15	NA	NA	TRBJ2-1	CATSRDLYIGQYNEQFF	TGTGCCACCAGCAGAGATTTGTATATTGGGCAGTACAATGAGCAGTTCTTC
TRBV7-3	NA	NA	TRBJ1-1	CASSLTGHTEAFF	TGTGCCAGCAGCCTGACAGGTCACACTGAAGCTTTCTTT
TRBV11-1	NA	NA	TRBJ2-1	CASSIKQGSLYAEQFF	TGTGCCAGCAGCATAAAACAGGGCTCACTCTACGCGGAGCAGTTCTTC
TRBV19	NA	NA	TRBJ1-5	CASSMQVNQPQHF	TGTGCCAGTAGTATGCAGGTAAATCAGCCCCAGCATTTT
TRBV29-1	NA	NA	TRBJ1-2	CSVEESYGYTF	TGCAGCGTTGAAGAATCGTATGGCTACACCTTC
TRBV6-6	NA	NA	TRBJ1-5	CASSRVAGNQPQHF	TGTGCCAGCAGCAGGGTGGCCGGAAATCAGCCCCAGCATTTT
TRBV28	NA	TRBD1	TRBJ2-6	CASTPLEGASSGANVLTF	TGTGCCAGCACCCCTCTCGAGGGGGCTTCCTCTGGGGCCAACGTCCTGACTTTC
TRBV5-6	few	TRBD2	TRBJ2-7	CASSPGTTWSDEQYF	TGTGCCAGCAGCCCCGGGACTACCTGGTCCGACGAGCAGTACTTC
TRBV18	NA	NA	TRBJ1-4	CASSLTAGEKLFF	TGTGCCAGCTCACTAACGGCAGGAGAAAAACTGTTTTTT
TRBV28	NA	NA	TRBJ2-7	CASNFGAAQTSYEQYF	TGTGCCAGCAACTTTGGGGCAGCTCAGACGTCCTACGAGCAGTACTTC
TRBV25-1	NA	TRBD2	TRBJ2-2	CASSEFTGGGSTGELFF	TGTGCCAGCAGTGAATTTACGGGGGGGGGATCGACCGGGGAGCTGTTTTTT
TRBV14	NA	TRBD1	TRBJ1-4	CASSFRQGATNEKLFF	TGTGCCAGCAGCTTCCGACAGGGAGCCACTAATGAAAAACTGTTTTTT
TRBV6-5	NA	TRBD1	TRBJ1-2	CASRPDRGGYYGYTF	TGTGCCAGCAGACCGGACAGGGGGGGATACTATGGCTACACCTTC
TRBV4-2	NA	NA	TRBJ1-3	CASSLQGPGTSGNTIYF	TGTGCCAGCAGCTTACAAGGTCCGGGAACGTCTGGAAACACCATATATTTT
TRBV6-5	NA	NA	TRBJ1-1	CASRSTGNTEAFF	TGTGCCAGCAGATCCACAGGGAACACTGAAGCTTTCTTT
TRBV5-1	NA	NA	TRBJ2-5	CASAPQPGRAQETQYF	TGCGCCAGCGCTCCACAGCCGGGCAGGGCTCAAGAGACCCAGTACTTC
TRBV5-1	NA	TRBD1	TRBJ2-7	CASSLAPDRMDYEQYF	TGCGCCAGCAGCTTGGCCCCGGACAGGATGGACTACGAGCAGTACTTC
TRBV5-1	NA	NA	TRBJ2-5	CASSLNRVETQYF	TGCGCCAGCAGCTTGAACAGGGTTGAAACCCAGTACTTC
TRBV19	once	TRBD1	TRBJ1-2	CASSTQGAGYGYTF	TGTGCCAGTAGTACTCAGGGGGCAGGGTATGGCTACACCTTC
TRBV10-1	once	TRBD2	TRBJ2-7	CASIPSGKSYEQYF	TGCGCCAGCATCCCCAGCGGGAAGTCGTACGAGCAGTACTTC
TRBV5-1	NA	NA	TRBJ1-2	CASSAGNSYGYTF	TGCGCCAGCAGCGCAGGGAATTCCTATGGCTACACCTTC
TRBV5-4	NA	NA	TRBJ1-1	CASSLGRVNTEAFF	TGTGCCAGCAGCTTGGGACGGGTGAACACTGAAGCTTTCTTT
TRBV5-1	NA	NA	TRBJ2-2	CASSRGSDTGELFF	TGCGCCAGCAGCCGGGGTTCCGACACCGGGGAGCTGTTTTTT
TRBV19	NA	NA	TRBJ1-1	CASSLGRGSTEAFF	TGTGCCAGTAGTTTGGGACGGGGGAGTACTGAAGCTTTCTTT
TRBV7-9	NA	TRBD1	TRBJ1-1	CASSLTGGYMNTEAFF	TGTGCCAGCAGCTTAACAGGGGGCTATATGAACACTGAAGCTTTCTTT
TRBV19	NA	TRBD1	TRBJ2-2	CASSRWQGANTGELFF	TGTGCCAGTAGTCGATGGCAGGGGGCTAACACCGGGGAGCTGTTTTTT
TRBV5-8	NA	NA	TRBJ2-2	CASSLNPGYTGELFF	TGTGCCAGCAGCTTGAACCCGGGATACACCGGGGAGCTGTTTTTT
TRBV5-1	once	TRBD1	TRBJ2-2	CASSPGTGAGELFF	TGCGCCAGCAGCCCGGGGACAGGGGCCGGGGAGCTGTTTTTT
TRBV9	NA	TRBD2	TRBJ2-3	CASSVSGSSDTQYF	TGTGCCAGCAGCGTTAGCGGGAGCTCAGATACGCAGTATTTT
TRBV27	NA	NA	TRBJ1-5	CASSLSVAVDQPQHF	TGTGCCAGCAGTTTATCCGTGGCAGTTGATCAGCCCCAGCATTTT
TRBV29-1	NA	NA	TRBJ1-6	CSVQRGEHSPLHF	TGCAGCGTTCAACGGGGGGAACATTCACCCCTCCACTTT
TRBV29-1	NA	NA	TRBJ1-3	CSVGQSGNTIYF	TGCAGCGTTGGACAGAGCGGAAACACCATATATTTT
TRBV5-1	NA	TRBD2	TRBJ2-5	CASSSPTMGQGTSGGRRYQETQYF	TGCGCCAGCAGCTCTCCTACCATGGGACAGGGGACTAGCGGGGGCCGACGGTACCAAGAGACCCAGTACTTC
TRBV6-4	once	TRBD2	TRBJ2-1	CASSGLVGNEQFF	TGTGCCAGCAGCGGACTAGTCGGCAATGAGCAGTTCTTC
TRBV30	few	NA	TRBJ1-4	CAWSTGLGEEKLFF	TGTGCCTGGAGTACGGGCCTCGGGGAAGAAAAACTGTTTTTT
TRBV5-1	NA	NA	TRBJ2-1	CASSLNRTYNEQFF	TGCGCCAGCAGCTTGAACAGGACCTACAATGAGCAGTTCTTC
TRBV28	NA	NA	TRBJ2-7	CASGTYYEQYF	TGTGCCAGCGGTACCTACTACGAGCAGTACTTC
TRBV27	NA	TRBD1	TRBJ1-1	CASSLGTGGLNPEAFF	TGTGCCAGCAGTCTCGGGACAGGGGGCTTGAACCCTGAAGCTTTCTTT
TRBV27	NA	NA	TRBJ2-7	CASRIQGGIYEQYF	TGTGCCAGCAGGATACAGGGGGGGATCTACGAGCAGTACTTC
TRBV4-1	few	TRBD2	TRBJ2-7	CASSQSSGTQEQYF	TGCGCCAGCAGCCAGTCTAGCGGAACTCAAGAGCAGTACTTC
TRBV5-1	once	NA	TRBJ2-1	CASSLERGGVYNEQFF	TGCGCCAGCAGCTTGGAGAGAGGAGGGGTTTACAATGAGCAGTTCTTC
TRBV13	NA	TRBD2	TRBJ2-7	CASSQPRGLARDEQYF	TGTGCCAGCAGCCAACCGAGGGGACTAGCTAGGGATGAGCAGTACTTC
TRBV11-2	NA	TRBD1	TRBJ1-2	CASSRDSASYGYTF	TGTGCCAGCAGCAGGGACAGTGCCTCCTATGGCTACACCTTC
TRBV18	NA	NA	TRBJ2-3	CASSTSGPQYF	TGTGCCAGCTCAACATCGGGTCCGCAGTATTTT
TRBV19	NA	NA	TRBJ2-1	CASSRLQPNNEQFF	TGTGCCAGTAGTAGACTCCAACCAAACAATGAGCAGTTCTTC
TRBV19	NA	NA	TRBJ1-4	CASTRSEGNEKLFF	TGTGCCAGTACCCGGAGCGAGGGTAATGAAAAACTGTTTTTT
TRBV12-5	NA	NA	TRBJ2-7	CASGLGRAWGEQYF	TGTGCTAGTGGTTTGGGCAGGGCATGGGGCGAGCAGTACTTC
TRBV28	NA	NA	TRBJ1-2	CASSLFPGVGYTF	TGTGCCAGCAGTTTATTTCCGGGGGTGGGCTACACCTTC
TRBV28	NA	TRBD1	TRBJ2-7	CASRPPWGDRVEEQYF	TGTGCCAGCAGGCCACCGTGGGGGGACAGGGTCGAAGAGCAGTACTTC
TRBV19	NA	NA	TRBJ1-1	CASLNHGVWTEAFF	TGTGCCAGCCTAAATCACGGGGTTTGGACTGAAGCTTTCTTT
TRBV10-1	NA	NA	TRBJ2-1	CASSTRGGRSSYNEQFF	TGCGCCAGCAGCACCCGCGGGGGCCGGAGCTCCTACAATGAGCAGTTCTTC
TRBV5-6	NA	NA	TRBJ2-7	CASSPNGGLTYEQYF	TGTGCCAGCAGCCCCAATGGCGGCCTTACCTACGAGCAGTACTTC
TRBV10-3	NA	NA	TRBJ2-3	CAISPDSSDTQYF	TGTGCCATCAGCCCGGACTCTTCAGATACGCAGTATTTT
TRBV7-9	NA	NA	TRBJ2-2	CASSLGQKNTGELFF	TGTGCCAGCAGCTTAGGGCAGAAAAACACCGGGGAGCTGTTTTTT